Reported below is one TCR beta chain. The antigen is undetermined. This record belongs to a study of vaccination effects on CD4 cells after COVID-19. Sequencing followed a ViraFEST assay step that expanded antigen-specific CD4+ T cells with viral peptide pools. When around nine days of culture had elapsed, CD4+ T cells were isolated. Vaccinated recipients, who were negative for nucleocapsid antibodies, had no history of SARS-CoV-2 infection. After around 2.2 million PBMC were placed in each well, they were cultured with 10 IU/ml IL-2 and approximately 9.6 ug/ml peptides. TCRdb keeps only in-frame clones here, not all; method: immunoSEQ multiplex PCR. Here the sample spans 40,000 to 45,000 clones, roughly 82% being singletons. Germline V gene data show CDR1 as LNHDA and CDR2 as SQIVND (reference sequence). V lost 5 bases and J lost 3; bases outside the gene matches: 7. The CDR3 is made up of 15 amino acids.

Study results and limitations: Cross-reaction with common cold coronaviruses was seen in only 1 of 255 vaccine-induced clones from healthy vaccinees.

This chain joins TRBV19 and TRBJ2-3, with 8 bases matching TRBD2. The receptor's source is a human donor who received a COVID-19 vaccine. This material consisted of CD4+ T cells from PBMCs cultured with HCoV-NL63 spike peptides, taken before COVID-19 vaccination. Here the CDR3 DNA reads TGTGCCAGTAGTGTACGTGGCGGGGGGACAGATACGCAGTATTTT. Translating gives CASSVRGGGTDTQYF.